Listed below are T cell receptor beta chains from one sample, sequenced in a study of blood T cell repertoires in COVID-19. TCRdb's table, derived via immunoSEQ multiplex PCR, lists solely in-frame clones and lacks some. The sample includes over 100,000 clones, about nine tenths of them seen just once. The sample was peripheral blood. The source of these receptors is a man aged 50 to 59 with active COVID-19. Each CDR3 is given with its conserved first and last residue. D genes are given only for firm matches. Only part of the rows carry a size: once, few, many, or a class if the clone is expanded.

CDR3 DNA: TGCGCCAGCAGCTTGGTGGCTTACACCGGGGAGCTGTTTTTT
CDR3 protein: CASSLVAYTGELFF
clone size: .
V gene: TRBV5-1
J gene: TRBJ2-2
D gene: .

CDR3 DNA: TGTGCCAGCAGTCGGGGGGGAGTTGGTACTGAAGCTTTCTTT
CDR3 protein: CASSRGGVGTEAFF
clone size: few
V gene: TRBV2
J gene: TRBJ1-1
D gene: .

CDR3 DNA: TGTGCCAGCAGCCTCGGCAGGGTTGAAGGCTACACCTTC
CDR3 protein: CASSLGRVEGYTF
clone size: .
V gene: TRBV7-2
J gene: TRBJ1-2
D gene: .

CDR3 DNA: TGTGCCAGCAGCCAAACAGGGTCCTACGAGCAGTACTTC
CDR3 protein: CASSQTGSYEQYF
clone size: few
V gene: TRBV6-6
J gene: TRBJ2-7
D gene: .

CDR3 DNA: TGTGCCAGCAGCCCTAGGCCCGTTAAGGGGGAGACCCAGTACTTC
CDR3 protein: CASSPRPVKGETQYF
clone size: .
V gene: TRBV4-2
J gene: TRBJ2-5
D gene: .

CDR3 DNA: TGTGCTAGTGGTTCTGGCACAGATACGCAGTATTTT
CDR3 protein: CASGSGTDTQYF
clone size: .
V gene: TRBV12-5
J gene: TRBJ2-3
D gene: .

CDR3 DNA: TGTGCCAGCCTGTCTCGGGGAATCGGCACGCAGTATTTT
CDR3 protein: CASLSRGIGTQYF
clone size: .
V gene: TRBV6-5
J gene: TRBJ2-3
D gene: .

CDR3 DNA: TGTGCCAGCACGGGACTGCGCGATGGCTACACCTTC
CDR3 protein: CASTGLRDGYTF
clone size: .
V gene: TRBV6-5
J gene: TRBJ1-2
D gene: .

CDR3 DNA: TGTGCCAGCAGCTTAACCGGGTACTCACCCCTCCACTTT
CDR3 protein: CASSLTGYSPLHF
clone size: .
V gene: TRBV7-9
J gene: TRBJ1-6
D gene: .

CDR3 DNA: TGTGCCAGCGGGGGACAGAATGAAAAACTGTTTTTT
CDR3 protein: CASGGQNEKLFF
clone size: .
V gene: TRBV7-9
J gene: TRBJ1-4
D gene: TRBD1

CDR3 DNA: TGCAGTGCTAGTTTAGCGGGGACTGGGGATACGCAGTATTTT
CDR3 protein: CSASLAGTGDTQYF
clone size: .
V gene: TRBV20-1
J gene: TRBJ2-3
D gene: TRBD2

CDR3 DNA: TGTGCCAGCAGCGGAGATCTAGTTACAGATACGCAGTATTTT
CDR3 protein: CASSGDLVTDTQYF
clone size: .
V gene: TRBV5-4
J gene: TRBJ2-3
D gene: .

CDR3 DNA: TGTGCCAGCAGCTTAGTCGCGGACAGGGGATATGGCTACACCTTC
CDR3 protein: CASSLVADRGYGYTF
clone size: .
V gene: TRBV11-1
J gene: TRBJ1-2
D gene: TRBD1

CDR3 DNA: TGTGCCAGCAGTACCTCTGCGGATACGCAGTATTTT
CDR3 protein: CASSTSADTQYF
clone size: .
V gene: TRBV12-3/TRBV12-4
J gene: TRBJ2-3
D gene: .

CDR3 DNA: TGTGCCAGCAGTAGGGGGGGGGCACAGGGCACGGGCACCGGGGAGCTGTTTTTT
CDR3 protein: CASSRGGAQGTGTGELFF
clone size: .
V gene: TRBV7-6
J gene: TRBJ2-2
D gene: .

CDR3 DNA: TGTGCCAGCTCACCGAGGACAGGGGCGAACACTGAAGCTTTCTTT
CDR3 protein: CASSPRTGANTEAFF
clone size: .
V gene: TRBV18
J gene: TRBJ1-1
D gene: TRBD1

CDR3 DNA: TGCGCCAGCAGCCAACTAGCGGGGGCACTCAGCACAGATACGCAGTATTTT
CDR3 protein: CASSQLAGALSTDTQYF
clone size: .
V gene: TRBV4-1
J gene: TRBJ2-3
D gene: TRBD2

CDR3 DNA: TGTGCCAGCAGTTACTCGTCCCGTGAAAAACTGTTTTTT
CDR3 protein: CASSYSSREKLFF
clone size: many
V gene: TRBV6-6
J gene: TRBJ1-4
D gene: .

CDR3 DNA: TGTGCCAGCAGCCTGAAAACGAGGGGGAATGATGGCTACACCTTC
CDR3 protein: CASSLKTRGNDGYTF
clone size: once
V gene: TRBV5-5
J gene: TRBJ1-2
D gene: .

CDR3 DNA: TGTGCCAGTACCCCGGACACACTCTATTATAGGACTGAAGCTTTCTTT
CDR3 protein: CASTPDTLYYRTEAFF
clone size: .
V gene: TRBV19
J gene: TRBJ1-1
D gene: .

CDR3 DNA: TGTGCCAGCAGCTTGGTAGCGGTTTTGGGAGATACGCAGTATTTT
CDR3 protein: CASSLVAVLGDTQYF
clone size: .
V gene: TRBV5-6
J gene: TRBJ2-3
D gene: .

CDR3 DNA: TGTGCCAGCACCGGACAGGCGTGGGCTCAGCCCCAGCATTTT
CDR3 protein: CASTGQAWAQPQHF
clone size: .
V gene: TRBV28
J gene: TRBJ1-5
D gene: TRBD1

CDR3 DNA: TGTGCCAGCAGCTTAGGGCGTGGCTCCAGGATGAACACTGAAGCTTTCTTT
CDR3 protein: CASSLGRGSRMNTEAFF
clone size: few
V gene: TRBV11-2
J gene: TRBJ1-1
D gene: .

CDR3 DNA: TGTGCCAGCAGTTTAAAGAGACAGTGGCTTAACACTGAAGCTTTCTTT
CDR3 protein: CASSLKRQWLNTEAFF
clone size: .
V gene: TRBV27
J gene: TRBJ1-1
D gene: .

CDR3 DNA: TGTGCCAGCAGTTTATCCGGAGGAAAACTGTTTTTT
CDR3 protein: CASSLSGGKLFF
clone size: .
V gene: TRBV12-3/TRBV12-4
J gene: TRBJ1-4
D gene: .

CDR3 DNA: TGTGCCAGCAGCGTAGATAGCTCTGGAAACACCATATATTTT
CDR3 protein: CASSVDSSGNTIYF
clone size: .
V gene: TRBV9
J gene: TRBJ1-3
D gene: .

CDR3 DNA: TGTGCCAGCAGAACGGGGTCCAGCACAGATACGCAGTATTTT
CDR3 protein: CASRTGSSTDTQYF
clone size: .
V gene: TRBV2
J gene: TRBJ2-3
D gene: .

CDR3 DNA: TGTGCCAGCAGCTTTGGGACTAGGGGCGGTGACGAGCAGTACTTC
CDR3 protein: CASSFGTRGGDEQYF
clone size: .
V gene: TRBV7-2
J gene: TRBJ2-7
D gene: TRBD2

CDR3 DNA: TGTGCCAGCAGCCAATCCCCGGCGGACTATGGCTACACCTTC
CDR3 protein: CASSQSPADYGYTF
clone size: .
V gene: TRBV16
J gene: TRBJ1-2
D gene: .

CDR3 DNA: TGCGCCAGCAGCCAGCGGGGGTCGGAGGCAGATACGCAGTATTTT
CDR3 protein: CASSQRGSEADTQYF
clone size: few
V gene: TRBV4-3
J gene: TRBJ2-3
D gene: TRBD2

CDR3 DNA: TGTGCCAGCTCACGGGCTAGCGGGGGGTACTACAATGAGCAGTTCTTC
CDR3 protein: CASSRASGGYYNEQFF
clone size: once
V gene: TRBV18
J gene: TRBJ2-1
D gene: TRBD2

CDR3 DNA: TGTGCCAGCAGCGTAGGGACAGTGAATCAGCCCCAGCATTTT
CDR3 protein: CASSVGTVNQPQHF
clone size: .
V gene: TRBV9
J gene: TRBJ1-5
D gene: .

CDR3 DNA: TGTGCCAGCTCACCGAATCCCTGGACAGGGGAAAACATTCAGTACTTC
CDR3 protein: CASSPNPWTGENIQYF
clone size: .
V gene: TRBV18
J gene: TRBJ2-4
D gene: TRBD1